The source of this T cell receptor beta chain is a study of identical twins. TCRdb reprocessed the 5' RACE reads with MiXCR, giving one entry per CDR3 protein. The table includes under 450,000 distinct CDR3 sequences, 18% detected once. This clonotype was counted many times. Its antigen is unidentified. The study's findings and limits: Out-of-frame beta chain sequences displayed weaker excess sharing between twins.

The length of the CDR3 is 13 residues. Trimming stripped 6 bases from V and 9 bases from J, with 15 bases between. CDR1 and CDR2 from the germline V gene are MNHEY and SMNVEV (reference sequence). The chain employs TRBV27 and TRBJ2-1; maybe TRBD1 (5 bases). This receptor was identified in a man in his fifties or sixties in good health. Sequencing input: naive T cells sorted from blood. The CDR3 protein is CASSPFSRGEQFF. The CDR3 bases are TGTGCCAGCAGCCCGTTCTCTAGGGGTGAGCAGTTCTTC.